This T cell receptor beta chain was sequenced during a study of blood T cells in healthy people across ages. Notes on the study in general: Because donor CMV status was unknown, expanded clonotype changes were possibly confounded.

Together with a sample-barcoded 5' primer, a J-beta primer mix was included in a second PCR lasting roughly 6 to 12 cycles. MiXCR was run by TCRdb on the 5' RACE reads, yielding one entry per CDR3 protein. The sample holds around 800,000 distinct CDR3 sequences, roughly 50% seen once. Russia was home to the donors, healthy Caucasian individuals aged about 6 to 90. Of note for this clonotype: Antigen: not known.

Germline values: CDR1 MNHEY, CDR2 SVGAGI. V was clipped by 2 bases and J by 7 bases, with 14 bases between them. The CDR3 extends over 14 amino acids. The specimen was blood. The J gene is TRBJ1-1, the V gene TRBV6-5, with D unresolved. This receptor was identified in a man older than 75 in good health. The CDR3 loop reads CASSYAPGRGEAFF. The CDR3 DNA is TGTGCCAGCAGTTACGCCCCAGGCCGGGGTGAAGCTTTCTTT.